The sequence of this TCR beta chain was determined in a study of blood T cell repertoires in COVID-19. Study in general: Collection of acute and convalescent COVID-19 samples took place in the United States, Italy and Spain.

Under the authors' procedure: It was from reference gene primer amplification that nucleated cell counts were estimated. The assay was immunoSEQ multiplex PCR, and TCRdb's table has in-frame clones only and misses some. The DNA gave D and trimming, while V, J and clone size come from that table. Among approximately 250,000 clones listed, approximately 86% were seen once. V shed 8 bases and J 8 bases; nucleotides not matched to a gene: 5. Germline CDR1 reads MNHEY; CDR2 reads SVGAGI. The CDR3 has 13 residues. The TCR was taken from a man between 25 and 39 years old with active or convalescent COVID-19. Material for sequencing was peripheral blood. The rearrangement joins TRBV6-5 to TRBJ1-6; 8 bases are shared with TRBD1. CDR3 residues: CASAGQADSPLHF. CDR3 DNA: TGTGCCAGCGCGGGACAGGCTGATTCACCCCTCCACTTT.